Listed below are T cell receptor beta chains from one sample, sequenced in a study of cytomegalovirus exposure and HLA in healthy donors. Here immunoSEQ multiplex PCR was the method, and the copy in TCRdb shows in-frame clones only, minus some. The sample yields around 150,000 clones, approximately 78% seen once. Sample: PBMCs. These receptors originate from a male donor in good health and CMV-seronegative. Both conserved end residues are trimmed from each CDR3.

>TRBJ1-2|TRBV6-1
ASSRTGSNYGYT
>TRBJ1-2|TRBV29-1
SVPKDQGRGYT
>TRBJ2-5|TRBV9
ASSPSGQGTETQY
>TRBJ1-3|TRBV28
ASSLGWAGSNTIY
>TRBJ2-3|TRBV21-1
ASKIVGGSDTQY
>TRBJ1-1|TRBV2
ASSEFRRKNTEAF
>TRBJ1-1|TRBV9
ASSDRNQGDHTEAF
>TRBJ2-3|TRBV7-3
ASSLNTDRGTDTQY
>TRBJ1-5|TRBV7-6
ASSPTGQGSNQPQH
>TRBJ2-7|TRBV29-1
SVVPVHSYEQY
>TRBJ2-7|TRBV7-9
ASTHPTGTYEQY
>TRBJ1-2|TRBV30
AWSIEGSGYT
>TRBJ2-2|TRBV7-6
ASSLGIHGRNTGELF
>TRBJ2-7|TRBV5-6
ASSPMGREQY
>TRBJ2-6|TRBV4-3
ASSQETGSGANVLT
>TRBJ1-1|TRBV19
ASSIVLPDVGDTEAF
>.|TRBV7-8
ASSLGASGSEQY
>TRBJ2-5|TRBV27
ASGLGGRARETQY
>TRBJ2-1|TRBV4-3
ASSQDNPVSSYNEQF
>TRBJ2-1|TRBV5-5
ASRAGGSSYNEQF
>TRBJ2-2|TRBV7-2
ASSMSGATGELF
>TRBJ1-2|TRBV5-5
ASSPKVVVSYGYT
>TRBJ2-5|TRBV7-2
ASGERVPQETQY
>TRBJ1-3|TRBV18
ASSPLDRVSGNTIY
>TRBJ2-1|TRBV7-9
ASSSISGGAVDNEQF
>TRBJ2-3|TRBV5-1
ASSLTAGGPTDTQY
>TRBJ1-1|TRBV28
ASSSPPTGNPGAF
>TRBJ2-1|TRBV9
ASSVGTSGDYNEQF
>TRBJ2-3|TRBV4-2
ASSQGQGVTDTQY
>TRBJ2-5|TRBV4-1
ASSQVSQETQY
>TRBJ2-2|TRBV4-2
ASSQVVTSGLTGELF
>TRBJ2-3|TRBV7-3
ASSNSGGADTQY
>TRBJ1-5|TRBV7-8
ASSLFSPPAGGRNQPQH
>TRBJ2-5|TRBV5-1
ASTPEDRAGKETQY
>TRBJ1-1|TRBV7-2
ASSPGGSAEAF
>TRBJ1-2|TRBV28
ASRVGQPYGYT
>TRBJ1-2|TRBV30
AWRAGGKDGYT
>TRBJ2-3|TRBV7-6
ASSTGQGTIDTQY
>TRBJ2-5|TRBV6-1
ASSDGGSGGAGQY